The T cell receptor beta chain under discussion was sequenced for a study of blood T cell repertoires in COVID-19. As for the study in general: Samples came from the United States, Italy and Spain, spanning acute and convalescent COVID-19. In each case, the material was cDNA or gDNA derived from T cells, B-cell-depleted T cells, or PBMCs.

Authors' methods: Quantification of nucleated cells was approximated via reference gene primer amplification. The assay was immunoSEQ multiplex PCR, and TCRdb's table has in-frame clones only and misses some. V and J calls and clone size come straight from that table; D and trimming were deduced from the DNA. The repertoire holds 100,000 to 150,000 clones, 85% seen once, with over 25% in the top ten. V gave up 0 bases and J gave up 2 bases; unmatched junction bases: 4. The CDR3 runs to 16 residues. In germline, CDR1 is SGHRS, CDR2 YFSETQ. The sequenced material came from peripheral blood. This TCR derives from a woman aged 80 or over with acute or convalescent COVID-19. The chain links TRBV5-1 to TRBJ2-5; 10 nucleotides line up with TRBD2. DNA of the CDR3: TGCGCCAGCAGCTTGGTAGCTAGCGGGGGACAAGAGACCCAGTACTTC. Its protein product is CASSLVASGGQETQYF.